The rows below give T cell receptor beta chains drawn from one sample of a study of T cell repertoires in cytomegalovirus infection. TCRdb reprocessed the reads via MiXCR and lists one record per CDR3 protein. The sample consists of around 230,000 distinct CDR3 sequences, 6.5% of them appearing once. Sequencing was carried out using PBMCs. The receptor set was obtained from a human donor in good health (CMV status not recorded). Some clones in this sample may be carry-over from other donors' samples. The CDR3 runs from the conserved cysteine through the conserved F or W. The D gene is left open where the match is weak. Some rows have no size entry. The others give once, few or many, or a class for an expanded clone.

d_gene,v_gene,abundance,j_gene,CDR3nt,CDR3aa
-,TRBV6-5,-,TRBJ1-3,TGTGCCAGCCATAGCTCTGGAAACACCATATATTTT,CASHSSGNTIYF
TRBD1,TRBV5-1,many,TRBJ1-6,TGCGCCAGCAGCCACGGACAGGGCGATTCACCCCTCCACTTT,CASSHGQGDSPLHF
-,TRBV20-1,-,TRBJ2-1,TGCAGTGCTAGAGTAATCAGGGCGGGTTTTCCGGTGGAGTTCTTC,CSARVIRAGFPVEFF
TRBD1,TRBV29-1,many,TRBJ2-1,TGCAGCGCCCTGGACAGGGTCAATGAGCAGTTCTTC,CSALDRVNEQFF
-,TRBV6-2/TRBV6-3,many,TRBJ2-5,TGTGCCAGCAGGACCCGACACTTACAAGAGACCCAGTACTTC,CASRTRHLQETQYF
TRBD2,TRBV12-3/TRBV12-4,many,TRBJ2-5,TGTGCCAGCAGTCAAAGACTAGCGGGACAAGAGACCCAGTACTTC,CASSQRLAGQETQYF
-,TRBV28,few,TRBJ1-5,TGTGCCAGCAGTTTCCAGTTAACTAGCAATCAGCCCCAGCATTTT,CASSFQLTSNQPQHF
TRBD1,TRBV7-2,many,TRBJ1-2,TGTGCCAGCAGCACCCGACAGGGCCAGAACTATGGCTACACCTTC,CASSTRQGQNYGYTF
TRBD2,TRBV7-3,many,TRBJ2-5,TGTGCCAGCAGCTCCGGACTAGCGGGGCGCTTCCAAGAGACCCAGTACTTC,CASSSGLAGRFQETQYF
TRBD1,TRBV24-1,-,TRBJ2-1,TGTGCCACCAGTGATTTCGACGGCGACAGGGTGGGGGCGGATGAGCAGTTCTTC,CATSDFDGDRVGADEQFF
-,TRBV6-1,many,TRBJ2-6,TGTGCCAGCAGTGAAGCTACCGGACAGCTCACTGGGGCCAACGTCCTGACTTTC,CASSEATGQLTGANVLTF
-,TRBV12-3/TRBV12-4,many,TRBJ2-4,TGTGCCAGCAGCACGGGACCACCCATTCAGTACTTC,CASSTGPPIQYF
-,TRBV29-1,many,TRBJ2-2,TGCAGCGTTGGGCAGGGTTCGGGCACCGGGGAGCTGTTTTTT,CSVGQGSGTGELFF
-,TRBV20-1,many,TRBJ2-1,TGCAGTGCTAGAGGGGGGCGGCAGGGTTCCTCCTACAATGAGCAGTTCTTC,CSARGGRQGSSYNEQFF
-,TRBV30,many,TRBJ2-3,TGTGCCTGTCTTTGGGGGCGCACAGATACGCAGTATTTT,CACLWGRTDTQYF
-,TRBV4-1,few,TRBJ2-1,TGCGCCAGCAGCTTCGAAACCGGGCTCCTGTCGGAGAATGAGCAGTTCTTC,CASSFETGLLSENEQFF
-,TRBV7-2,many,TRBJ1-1,TGTGCCAGCAGCTTCCTCGCAGGGGCAAACACTGAAGCTTTCTTT,CASSFLAGANTEAFF
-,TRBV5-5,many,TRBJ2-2,TGTGCCAGCAGCTTGGCTTGGACAGCAACCGGGGAGCTGTTTTTT,CASSLAWTATGELFF
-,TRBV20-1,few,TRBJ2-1,TGCAGTGCTACGGACGCCTACAATGAGCAGTTCTTC,CSATDAYNEQFF
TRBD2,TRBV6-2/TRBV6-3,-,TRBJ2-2,TGTGCCAGCAGTTACGTGGGAGGGGACACCGGGGAGCTGTTTTTT,CASSYVGGDTGELFF
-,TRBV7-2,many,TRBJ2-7,TGTGCCAGCAGCTTATCGTCTAGCCCTCTCCTAGGCGAGCAGTACTTC,CASSLSSSPLLGEQYF
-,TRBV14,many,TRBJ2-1,TGTGCCAGCAGCCAAATTCCGGTTGAGCAGTTCTTC,CASSQIPVEQFF
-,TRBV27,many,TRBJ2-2,TGTGCCAGCAGCCGCAGGGGGGGTAACACCGGGGAGCTGTTTTTT,CASSRRGGNTGELFF
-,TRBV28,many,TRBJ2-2,TGTGCCAGCAGCTGGGACCCCAACACCGGGGAGCTGTTTTTT,CASSWDPNTGELFF
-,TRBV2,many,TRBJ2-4,TGTGCCAGCAGTACTGGGACATCGAACATTCAGTACTTC,CASSTGTSNIQYF
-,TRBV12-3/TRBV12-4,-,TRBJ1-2,TGTGCCAGCACTATCTTCGCAGGGGCGGGCTACACCTTC,CASTIFAGAGYTF
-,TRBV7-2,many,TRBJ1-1,TGTGCCAGCAGCCCAACGACCCTAAGGAACACTGAAGCTTTCTTT,CASSPTTLRNTEAFF
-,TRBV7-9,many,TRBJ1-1,TGTGCCAGCAGCCCATACAGGGAAACTGAAGCTTTCTTT,CASSPYRETEAFF
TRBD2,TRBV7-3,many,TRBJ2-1,TGTGCCAGCAGCTTAAGGGTAGCGGGGGGCCTCAATGAGCAGTTCTTC,CASSLRVAGGLNEQFF
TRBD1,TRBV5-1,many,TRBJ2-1,TGCGCCAGCAGCCCCCGACAGGGCACCTACAATGAGCAGTTCTTC,CASSPRQGTYNEQFF
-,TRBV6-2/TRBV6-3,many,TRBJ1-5,TGTGCCAGCAGTTACTCGATCCAGGGCGGCAATCAGCCCCAGCATTTT,CASSYSIQGGNQPQHF